The 14 T cell receptor beta chains listed next were all sequenced from one sample in a study of CD8+ T cells in alopecia areata. RNA extraction was followed by reverse transcription into cDNA, which acted as the sequencing template. Clones were read by immunoSEQ multiplex PCR, and TCRdb kept only the in-frame ones, dropping some. The table records 55,000 to 65,000 clones, around 47% of them present only once. The sequencing input was NKG2D-low CD8+ T cells sorted from blood. The receptor source for this set is a human donor with alopecia areata.

The rearrangement joins TRBV5-6 to TRBJ1-1; D ambiguous. CDR1 SGHDT and CDR2 YYEEEE come from the germline V gene. V gave up 2 bases and J gave up 8 bases, with 13 bases separating them. This CDR3 contains 13 residues. CDR3 DNA sequence: TGTGCCAGCAGCTTCCGGGTTCGAGGGGAAGCTTTCTTT. Amino acid sequence: CASSFRVRGEAFF.

A few counts support this clone. Additional DNA sequences in this sample encode the identical CDR3. In DNA, the CDR3 is TGTGCCAGCAGTGGGTACGAGCAGTACTTC. This gives the protein CASSGYEQYF. The V and J genes are TRBV2 and TRBJ2-7; D is uncertain. Germline loops: CDR1 SNHLY, CDR2 FYNNEI. This CDR3 has 10 residues. The germline V and J ends were trimmed by 4 bases and 4 bases, with 2 bases remaining between them.

The chain links TRBV7-2 to TRBJ1-1; tentative D call: TRBD1 (6 bases). Trimming cost V 4 bases and J 1 base, with 10 bases left between them. Germline CDR1 is SGHTA and CDR2 is FQGNSA. This CDR3 comprises 14 residues. Written as DNA, the CDR3 is TGTGCCAGCAGCTCACAGGGCCCGAACACTGAAGCTTTCTTT. It codes for CASSSQGPNTEAFF.

Only a few counts were recorded for this clone. The chain uses TRBV7-8 and TRBJ1-2; no clear D. Between the trimmed V and J ends, which lost 2 bases and 2 bases, there was a span of 15 bases. Germline V gene lookup returns CDR1 SGHVS and CDR2 FQNEAQ. CDR3 length: 16 amino acids. In nucleotides, the CDR3 is TGTGCCAGCAGCTTACGCTTCGAGATTCCGAACTATGGCTACACCTTC. The encoded protein is CASSLRFEIPNYGYTF.

This clone occurred a few times. V is TRBV4-1 and J is TRBJ2-3; D gene ambiguous. V dropped 6 bases and J dropped 2 bases, with 6 bases sitting between them. This CDR3 region has 12 residues. CDR1 MGHRA and CDR2 YSYEKL come from the germline V gene. The CDR3 region has the DNA TGCGCCAGCAGTTCGATCACAGATACGCAGTATTTT. The encoded protein is CASSSITDTQYF.

The J gene is TRBJ2-4, the V gene TRBV7-9; 9 nucleotides align to TRBD1. V lost 3 bases, J lost 2 bases, and 5 bases stayed unmatched. The CDR3 extends over 16 amino acids. Germline V gene sequence: CDR1 SEHNR, CDR2 FQNEAQ (reference sequence). CDR3 protein: CASSLRQGDSKNIQYF. For the CDR3, the DNA is TGTGCCAGCAGCTTGAGACAGGGGGATTCCAAAAACATTCAGTACTTC.

This clone came up many times. DNA for the CDR3: TGTGCCAGCAGTTTCTCAGTGTCCCCGCAGTTCTTC. Protein sequence: CASSFSVSPQFF. V gene TRBV28 combines with J gene TRBJ2-1, with D hard to call. This CDR3 region has 12 residues. Germline V gene lookup returns CDR1 MDHEN and CDR2 SYDVKM. V dropped 3 bases and J dropped 12 bases, with 12 bases sitting between them.

The chain joins TRBV7-9 to TRBJ2-7; D possibly uses TRBD1 or TRBD2 (5 bases each). Germline V gene lookup returns CDR1 SEHNR and CDR2 FQNEAQ (reference sequence). The V gene lost 8 bases and the J gene lost 5 bases, with 19 bases spanning the gap. The CDR3 sequence is 14 residues long. This chain's CDR3 is CASRPKRGDNEQYF. The CDR3, as DNA: TGTGCCAGCCGACCCAAAAGGGGAGACAACGAGCAGTACTTC.

This clone has just a few counts. This chain uses TRBV11-2 with TRBJ1-1, with 8 bases aligning to TRBD1. This CDR3 has 13 amino acids. Trimming at V came to 3 bases and at J to 8 bases, leaving 5 bases not matched to a gene. Germline CDR1 SGHAT, CDR2 FQNNGV. The CDR3 spells CASSFQGAPEAFF. The DNA of the CDR3 is TGTGCCAGCAGCTTTCAGGGGGCGCCGGAAGCTTTCTTT.

The rearrangement links TRBV7-9 to TRBJ2-1; TRBD2 matches 8 bases. The germline CDR1 and CDR2 sequences are SEHNR and FQNEAQ (reference sequence). The J segment lost 1 base and the V segment lost 2 bases, leaving 13 bases of the junction unmatched. This CDR3 has 19 residues. The CDR3 spells CASSLSSGEAGGSYNEQFF. DNA for the CDR3: TGTGCCAGCAGCTTATCCAGTGGAGAGGCGGGAGGATCCTACAATGAGCAGTTCTTC.

The chain links TRBV28 to TRBJ1-4; maybe TRBD1 (5 bases). Looked up from germline, CDR1 is MDHEN and CDR2 is SYDVKM. Between the trimmed V and J ends, which lost 5 bases and 6 bases, there was a span of 13 bases. The CDR3 loop spans 14 amino acids. The CDR3 DNA reads as TGTGCCAGCAGTCCACGGGACGGGGATGAAAAACTGTTTTTT. This encodes CASSPRDGDEKLFF.

The chain carries TRBV4-1 and TRBJ1-1; D possibly corresponds to TRBD1 (5 bases). V shed 0 bases and J shed 2 bases, with 13 bases lying between them. The germline V gene encodes CDR1 MGHRA and CDR2 YSYEKL. The CDR3 covers 16 residues. The CDR3 DNA sequence: TGCGCCAGCAGCCAAGATCTGAAGGGACTAAACACTGAAGCTTTCTTT. Encoded protein: CASSQDLKGLNTEAFF.

This clone was seen only a few times. The chain's CDR3 is CASSLGDRPNIQYF. The CDR3, as DNA: TGTGCCAGCAGCTTGGGGGACAGGCCAAACATTCAGTACTTC. The chain uses TRBV5-4 and TRBJ2-4, with 8 bases matching TRBD1. J was trimmed by 6 bases and V by 0 bases; bases with no gene match: 2. Per the germline V gene, CDR1 is SGHNT and CDR2 is YYREEE (reference sequence). The CDR3 totals 14 residues.

The gene calls are TRBV5-1 and TRBJ2-7; no clear D gene. This CDR3 spans 13 amino acids. CDR1 and CDR2 from the germline V gene are SGHRS and YFSETQ. Between the trimmed V and J ends, which lost 4 bases and 2 bases, there was a span of 10 bases. The CDR3 sequence is CASSPGPTYEQYF. CDR3 sequence (DNA): TGCGCCAGCAGCCCTGGCCCAACCTACGAGCAGTACTTC.